The 23 T cell receptor beta chains in this list originate from one sample, sequenced in a study of identical twins. TCRdb processed the 5' RACE reads anew with MiXCR; each CDR3 protein has one entry. The sample carries around 370,000 distinct CDR3 sequences, about 10% recorded once. Specimen: naive T cells sorted from blood. These receptors were obtained from a woman in her fifties or sixties in good health.

This clonotype was seen only a few times. The chain uses TRBV12-3 or TRBV12-4 and TRBJ1-2; no clear D. Trimming shortened V by 6 bases and J by 8 bases, and 10 bases separated the two germline ends. The CDR3 is made up of 11 amino acids. The CDR3 here is CASRRKAGYTF. The CDR3 DNA reads as TGTGCCAGCAGGCGCAAAGCAGGCTACACCTTC.

About this clonotype itself: One junction end disagrees with the germline gene, perhaps due to a read error. The chain recombines TRBV20-1 with TRBJ2-3; 7 bases are a match to TRBD2. The germline CDR1 and CDR2 sequences are DFQATT and SNEGSKA (reference sequence). This CDR3 has 15 amino acids. The CDR3 reads CSVKDYQTSTDAQYF. In DNA, the CDR3 is TGCAGTGTTAAGGACTACCAGACTAGCACAGATGCGCAGTATTTT.

The CDR3 reads CASSLETNYNEQFF. The CDR3 bases are TGCGCCAGCAGCTTGGAAACAAACTACAATGAGCAGTTCTTC. The genes are TRBV5-1 and TRBJ2-1; D gene ambiguous. CDR3 size: 14 residues. V dropped 0 bases and J dropped 3 bases, with 7 bases sitting between them. CDR1 SGHRS and CDR2 YFSETQ come from the germline V gene.

In its sample, this clonotype was seen a few times. The V and J genes are TRBV3-1 and TRBJ1-6; 7 nucleotides line up with TRBD1. Germline loops: CDR1 LGHDT, CDR2 YNNKEL (reference sequence). This CDR3 is 15 amino acids long. The J segment lost 9 bases and the V segment lost 1 base, leaving 6 bases of the junction unmatched. CDR3: CASSQGQGMASPLHF. CDR3 DNA sequence: TGTGCCAGCAGCCAAGGACAGGGAATGGCTTCACCCCTCCACTTT.

This clonotype occurred a few times. CDR3 sequence reads: CSARGVSNSPLHF. The CDR3 DNA reads TGCAGTGCCAGGGGTGTGAGTAATTCACCCCTCCACTTT. V usage is TRBV20-1 and J usage is TRBJ1-6, with D possibly matching TRBD1 (6 bases). The germline gives CDR1 DFQATT, CDR2 SNEGSKA (reference sequence). This CDR3 contains 13 residues. V was pared by 6 bases and J by 6 bases, with 12 bases between.

The CDR3 reads CASSSGTREQETQYF. The CDR3 DNA sequence: TGTGCCAGCAGCTCCGGGACTAGGGAGCAAGAGACCCAGTACTTC. This sequence joins TRBV11-3 and TRBJ2-5; 8 bases map to TRBD2. This CDR3 has 15 amino acids. Germline V lookup: CDR1 SGHNT, CDR2 YENEEA. J gave up 2 bases and V 4 bases, and 6 bases lay outside the gene matches.

This clonotype was observed a handful of times. This chain uses TRBV27 with TRBJ1-5; D call uncertain. Germline lookup yields CDR1 MNHEY and CDR2 SMNVEV (reference sequence). The length of the CDR3 is 14 residues. V was clipped by 2 bases and J by 0 bases, with 5 bases between them. The CDR3 loop is CASSLAHSNQPQHF. The DNA for the CDR3 is TGTGCCAGCAGTTTAGCACATAGCAATCAGCCCCAGCATTTT.

The rearrangement joins TRBV5-1 to TRBJ2-7, with 8 bases fitting TRBD1. Germline CDR1 is SGHRS and CDR2 is YFSETQ. CDR3 size: 16 residues. With 1 base clipped from V and 3 bases from J, the junction kept 9 bases outside the gene matches. The CDR3 protein is CASSLFGTGGNYEQYF. The DNA for the CDR3 is TGCGCCAGCAGCTTGTTCGGGACAGGCGGGAACTACGAGCAGTACTTC.

V is TRBV7-9 and J is TRBJ2-2; no reliable D call. The CDR3 is 14 residues long. With 3 bases removed from V and 3 bases from J, the gap between germline ends came to 8 bases. CDR1 is SEHNR and CDR2 is FQNEAQ in the germline V gene (reference sequence). The CDR3 sequence is CASSFRIDTGELFF. The CDR3 DNA is TGTGCCAGCAGCTTCAGGATTGACACCGGGGAGCTGTTTTTT. Based on the CDR3 plus reference TRBV7-9 and TRBJ2-2, the full variable domain is DTGVSQNPRHKITKRGQNVTFRCDPISEHNRLYWYRQTLGQGPEFLTYFQNEAQLEKSRLLSDRFSAERPKGSFSTLEIQRTEQGDSAMYLCASSFRIDTGELFFGEGSRLTVL.

This clonotype occurred a few times. The rearrangement links TRBV4-1 to TRBJ2-7; TRBD1 aligns across 7 bases. With 5 bases clipped from V and 5 bases from J, the junction kept 9 bases outside the gene matches. The CDR3 length is 14 residues. The germline gives CDR1 MGHRA, CDR2 YSYEKL. The CDR3 DNA is TGCGCCAGCAGCTTGCGAAGGGGGCCAAACGAGCAGTACTTC. Residues: CASSLRRGPNEQYF.

This chain joins TRBV14 and TRBJ2-1; the match to TRBD1 covers 7 bases. Germline-derived CDR1 and CDR2 are SGHDN and FVKESK. The CDR3 extends over 15 amino acids. The ends lost 2 bases at V and 2 bases at J; junction bases unmatched: 3. The CDR3 reads CASSQPGQPYNEQFF. CDR3 sequence (DNA): TGTGCCAGCAGCCAACCGGGACAGCCCTACAATGAGCAGTTCTTC. Looking up the rest from reference TRBV14 and TRBJ2-1 gives the full variable domain: EAGVTQFPSHSVIEKGQTVTLRCDPISGHDNLYWYRRVMGKEIKFLLHFVKESKQDESGMPNNRFLAERTGGTYSTLKVQPAELEDSGVYFCASSQPGQPYNEQFFGPGTRLTVL.

This clonotype was counted at least ten times. The chain employs TRBV5-1 and TRBJ1-1; TRBD1 is a possible D gene (6 bases). Between the trimmed V and J ends, which lost 0 bases and 1 base, there was a span of 7 bases. CDR3 length: 14 residues. CDR1 is SGHRS, CDR2 YFSETQ, per germline. The CDR3 region is CASSLEQGNTEAFF. Written as DNA, the CDR3 is TGCGCCAGCAGCTTGGAACAGGGGAACACTGAAGCTTTCTTT.

This clonotype was seen only a few times. The gene calls are TRBV5-6 and TRBJ2-1; weak D call: TRBD2 (6 bases). The CDR3 has 13 residues. Germline V CDR1 and CDR2: SGHDT, YYEEEE. Trimming took off 0 bases at V and 9 bases at J, with 10 bases between the two ends. The CDR3 sequence is CASSLGMGGEQFF. CDR3 bases: TGTGCCAGCAGCTTGGGGATGGGGGGTGAGCAGTTCTTC.

This clonotype showed up many times. This sequence joins TRBV12-3 or TRBV12-4 and TRBJ2-2; D gene uncertain. CDR3 size: 12 residues. V was shortened by 6 bases and J by 4 bases, with 6 bases between the two germline ends. The CDR3 reads CASRYSTGELFF. DNA of the CDR3: TGTGCCAGCAGATACTCCACCGGGGAGCTGTTTTTT.

The chain employs TRBV7-8 and TRBJ2-3, with TRBD1 as a possible D gene (5 bases). V lost 2 bases to trimming and J lost 2 bases, with 11 bases between them. The CDR3 totals 15 residues. CDR1 SGHVS and CDR2 FQNEAQ come from the germline V gene. CDR3 coding DNA: TGTGCCAGCAGCTTAACCGACAGCTTCACAGATACGCAGTATTTT. This translates into CASSLTDSFTDTQYF.

The table lists this clonotype with many counts. This chain uses TRBV10-3 with TRBJ2-2, with TRBD2 matching over 14 bases. The CDR3 totals 19 residues. With V trimmed by 6 bases and J by 3 bases, 12 bases remained unmatched. Germline loops: CDR1 ENHRY, CDR2 SYGVKD. The DNA of the CDR3 is TGTGCCATCAGCCCCACCGACCAGGGACTAGCGGGGGACACCGGGGAGCTGTTTTTT. It codes for CAISPTDQGLAGDTGELFF.

This clonotype showed up just a few times. The chain combines TRBV20-1 with TRBJ2-1; TRBD2 aligns across 9 bases. The CDR3 runs to 14 residues. The ends lost 5 bases at V and 0 bases at J; junction bases unmatched: 2. Germline CDR1 reads DFQATT; CDR2 reads SNEGSKA (reference sequence). CDR3 region: CSALSGSSYNEQFF. The CDR3 coding sequence is TGCAGTGCTCTTAGCGGGAGCTCCTACAATGAGCAGTTCTTC.

This clonotype was picked up many times. The chain combines TRBV15 with TRBJ1-1, with D possibly matching TRBD1 (5 bases). V dropped 5 bases and J dropped 4 bases, with 17 bases sitting between them. Germline V lookup: CDR1 LNHNV, CDR2 YYDKDF (reference sequence). The CDR3 sequence is 15 residues long. CDR3 loop: CATSRTFRGITEAFF. In nucleotides, the CDR3 is TGTGCCACCAGCCGTACCTTCCGGGGGATCACTGAAGCTTTCTTT. Filled out from reference TRBV15 and TRBJ1-1, the complete variable domain reads DAMVIQNPRYQVTQFGKPVTLSCSQTLNHNVMYWYQQKSSQAPKLLFHYYDKDFNNEADTPDNFQSRRPNTSFCFLDIRSPGLGDTAMYLCATSRTFRGITEAFFGQGTRLTVV.

The V call is TRBV28, the J call TRBJ2-1; weak D call: TRBD1 (5 bases). This CDR3 has 15 amino acids. With 7 bases removed from V and 7 bases from J, the gap between germline ends came to 20 bases. The germline V gene encodes CDR1 MDHEN and CDR2 SYDVKM. The CDR3 DNA is TGTGCCAGCATTCCTTTGGGGCTAGGGCTTAATGAGCAGTTCTTC. Translating it yields CASIPLGLGLNEQFF.

This chain links TRBV4-1 with TRBJ2-1; the match to TRBD2 covers 7 bases. This CDR3 region has 15 residues. The germline V gene encodes CDR1 MGHRA and CDR2 YSYEKL. The V and J ends lost 2 bases and 5 bases, in that order; junction bases with no gene match: 6. The CDR3 DNA sequence: TGCGCCAGCAGCCAATTGACGGGAGGCCACAATGAGCAGTTCTTC. Translated: CASSQLTGGHNEQFF.

There are a few counts of this clonotype. The chain has TRBV20-1 and TRBJ1-1; 7 bases are shared with TRBD1. V trimming: 0 bases; J trimming: 0 bases; junction bases outside the gene matches: 13. The CDR3 has 18 residues. Germline V gene sequence: CDR1 DFQATT, CDR2 SNEGSKA (reference sequence). The CDR3 nucleotides read TGCAGTGCTAGAGATCCCGACAGGGCCCTTCCTATGAACACTGAAGCTTTCTTT. It specifies CSARDPDRALPMNTEAFF.

This clonotype was seen only a few times. The chain recombines TRBV2 with TRBJ2-2; 12 bases agree with TRBD2. CDR1 and CDR2 from the germline V gene are SNHLY and FYNNEI. J lost 6 bases, V lost 4 bases, and 0 bases had no gene match. The CDR3 is 14 amino acids. Here the CDR3 DNA reads TGTGCCAGCAGTGGGACTAGCGGGGCCGGGGAGCTGTTTTTT. Its translation: CASSGTSGAGELFF.

This clonotype was seen repeatedly, ten times or more. The chain recombines TRBV12-3 or TRBV12-4 with TRBJ2-7; TRBD2 matches at 7 bases. The length of the CDR3 is 14 residues. Trimming removed 3 bases from V and 6 bases from J; junction bases left unmatched: 8. CDR3 in amino acids: CASSFRGGSSEQYF. CDR3 bases: TGTGCCAGCAGTTTTAGGGGCGGGAGTAGCGAGCAGTACTTC.